Listed here are 19 T cell receptor beta chains from one sample, sequenced in a study of blood T cell repertoires in COVID-19 (TCRdb year 2020). The library was built by means of the immunoSEQ multiplex PCR assay. The clones in this table, taken by TCRdb from immuneACCESS, are in-frame only. Not every clone is retained; where verified, under half of the shortfall comes from an unresolved V gene, and the cause of the rest is unknown. In this sample the table shows around 9,000 clones, roughly 77% of which occur a single time. The ten largest make up roughly a quarter of the sample. The sample consisted of peripheral blood. The receptor set was obtained from a man in his sixties with active COVID-19.

The V call is TRBV9, the J call TRBJ2-3; 8 positions match TRBD2. Germline V gene data show CDR1 as SGDLS and CDR2 as YYNGEE. The CDR3 totals 14 residues. The trim removed 3 bases at V and 4 bases at J, leaving 4 bases unmatched. The CDR3 protein is CASSAGGGPDTQYF. CDR3 nucleotide sequence: TGTGCCAGCAGCGCGGGGGGGGGCCCAGATACGCAGTATTTT.

The rearrangement links TRBV6-4 to TRBJ1-5; TRBD1 agrees at 7 bases. The junction had 12 bases not matched to a gene; V was cut back by 10 bases and J by 0 bases. The CDR3 runs to 16 residues. Germline V gene sequence: CDR1 MRHNA, CDR2 SNTAGT. The CDR3: CAIPPGQTYSNQPQHF. The CDR3 nucleotides are TGTGCCATCCCTCCGGGACAGACTTATAGCAATCAGCCCCAGCATTTT.

The chain recombines TRBV7-2 with TRBJ1-2; D is uncertain. CDR1 and CDR2 (germline): SGHTA, FQGNSA. CDR3 length equals 15 residues. Trimming shortened V by 1 base and J by 2 bases, and 11 bases separated the two germline ends. CDR3 in DNA: TGTGCCAGCAGCTTAGGGCCACGGGAAAACTATGGCTACACCTTC. It specifies CASSLGPRENYGYTF.

The chain has TRBV28 and TRBJ2-5; 8 bases map to TRBD2. The CDR3 totals 17 residues. V shed 3 bases, J shed 4 bases, and the junction held 13 bases outside the gene matches. Germline V lookup: CDR1 MDHEN, CDR2 SYDVKM. The CDR3 loop is CASSLTFKRETGETQYF. DNA of the CDR3: TGTGCCAGCAGTTTGACATTTAAGCGGGAGACGGGAGAGACCCAGTACTTC.

Concerning this clone: An end of the junction does not agree with germline; a read error may underlie this. The chain couples TRBV7-9 to TRBJ2-7, with TRBD1 matching 9 bases. The CDR3 is made up of 12 amino acids. The germline gives CDR1 SEHNR, CDR2 FQNEAQ (reference sequence). The DNA of the CDR3 is TGTGCCAGCAGCGCAATGACAGGGGGTTTCTTCTTC. Its translation: CASSAMTGGFFF.

The chain joins TRBV5-1 to TRBJ1-2, with 7 positions matching TRBD1. Germline lookup yields CDR1 SGHRS and CDR2 YFSETQ. This CDR3 has 13 residues. Trimming cost V 4 bases and J 2 bases; bases outside gene matches: 2. The DNA for the CDR3 is TGCGCCAGCAGCCCGACAGGGAACTATGGCTACACCTTC. It encodes CASSPTGNYGYTF.

In this sample, this clone turned up once. The V gene is TRBV7-3, the J gene TRBJ2-3, with 8 bases lining up with TRBD2. The V and J ends lost 4 bases and 4 bases, in that order; junction bases with no gene match: 4. CDR3 length: 14 residues. CDR1 is SGHTA, CDR2 FQGTGA, per germline. CDR3 bases: TGTGCCAGCAGCTCGGCGGGGGGACCAGATACGCAGTATTTT. Its protein is CASSSAGGPDTQYF.

This rearrangement joins TRBV28 to TRBJ1-1; tentative D call: TRBD1 (5 bases). The CDR3 runs 14 residues. V shed 5 bases and J shed 11 bases, with 21 bases lying between them. Germline assignment: CDR1 MDHEN and CDR2 SYDVKM. The CDR3 loop reads CASSRRDSVRHAFF. CDR3 DNA: TGTGCCAGCAGTCGACGGGACTCCGTCCGGCATGCTTTCTTT.

The V gene is TRBV29-1, the J gene TRBJ2-5; 9 nucleotides line up with TRBD2. V was clipped by 5 bases and J by 6 bases; unmatched bases: 13. CDR3 length: 15 residues. Germline CDR1 SQVTM, CDR2 ANQGSEA. The CDR3 nucleotides read TGCAGCGTTACCGGTGGGGGGACTAGCTTGAAGACCCAGTACTTC. This sequence encodes CSVTGGGTSLKTQYF.

The chain combines TRBV27 with TRBJ2-3, with a tentative D call TRBD2 (6 bases). Germline V gene lookup returns CDR1 MNHEY and CDR2 SMNVEV (reference sequence). The CDR3 runs 15 residues. Trimming removed 6 bases at V and 5 bases at J, with 18 bases between. The CDR3: CASSPGAGRGDTQYF. DNA of the CDR3: TGTGCCAGCAGCCCGGGAGCTGGCCGGGGAGATACGCAGTATTTT.

The V and J genes are TRBV6-5 and TRBJ2-7, with TRBD1 as a possible D gene (5 bases). The length of the CDR3 is 15 residues. Trimming shortened V by 8 bases and J by 2 bases, and 19 bases separated the two germline ends. Germline lookup yields CDR1 MNHEY and CDR2 SVGAGI. DNA for the CDR3: TGTGCCAGCCTGAACCAACAGGTAACACCCTACGAGCAGTACTTC. It specifies CASLNQQVTPYEQYF.

The rearrangement uses TRBV13 and TRBJ2-7, with a possible D match to TRBD1 (6 bases). Germline values: CDR1 PRHDT, CDR2 FYEKMQ (reference sequence). The V and J ends lost 5 bases and 0 bases respectively, with 23 bases between them. This CDR3 region has 18 residues. Written as DNA, the CDR3 is TGTGCCAGCAGCCTACAGACCCCGGACAGCTTGAGCTCCTACGAGCAGTACTTC. Translation gives CASSLQTPDSLSSYEQYF.

The V call is TRBV7-9, the J call TRBJ1-4; 9 bases line up with TRBD1. There are 13 residues in the CDR3. J lost 8 bases, V lost 5 bases, and 3 bases had no gene match. The V gene's germline CDR1 is SEHNR and CDR2 FQNEAQ (reference sequence). CDR3 loop: CASSTGTGEKLFF. CDR3 in DNA: TGTGCCAGCAGCACCGGGACAGGGGAAAAACTGTTTTTT.

The rearrangement links TRBV15 to TRBJ2-5; D might be TRBD1 (6 bases). The CDR3 covers 15 residues. The germline CDR1 and CDR2 sequences are LNHNV and YYDKDF (reference sequence). Between the trimmed V and J ends, which lost 5 bases and 1 base, there was a span of 14 bases. This CDR3 reads CATSLGQQVQETQYF. The CDR3 DNA sequence: TGTGCCACCAGCCTGGGACAACAAGTCCAAGAGACCCAGTACTTC.

The chain carries TRBV19 and TRBJ1-1, with D unclear. The CDR3 has 11 residues. The germline gives CDR1 LNHDA, CDR2 SQIVND (reference sequence). V was trimmed by 4 bases and J by 5 bases, leaving 5 bases between them. The CDR3 coding sequence is TGTGCCAGTAGTACCCGGACTGAAGCTTTCTTT. Protein: CASSTRTEAFF.

V is TRBV10-3 and J is TRBJ2-2; unclear D gene. CDR1 is ENHRY, CDR2 SYGVKD, per germline. V was cut by 4 bases and J by 2 bases, with 14 bases left in between. This CDR3 spans 16 amino acids. The CDR3 bases are TGTGCCATCAGTGCCCGAGATAACGAAAACACCGGGGAGCTGTTTTTT. This translates into CAISARDNENTGELFF.

The chain links TRBV19 to TRBJ1-5; D ambiguous. From germline, CDR1 is LNHDA and CDR2 SQIVND (reference sequence). CDR3 length: 13 amino acids. The V gene lost 6 bases and the J gene lost 7 bases, with 13 bases spanning the gap. The CDR3 DNA is TGTGCCAGTAGGAGAGAGGTAGCACAGCCCCAGCATTTT. Translating gives CASRREVAQPQHF. The full variable domain, its missing parts supplied by reference TRBV19 and TRBJ1-5, is DGGITQSPKYLFRKEGQNVTLSCEQNLNHDAMYWYRQDPGQGLRLIYYSQIVNDFQKGDIAEGYSVSREKKESFPLTVTSAQKNPTAFYLCASRREVAQPQHFGDGTRLSIL.

This clone was detected once. V and J are TRBV7-2 and TRBJ2-5; TRBD1 matches 11 bases. The CDR3 runs to 15 residues. Trimming at V came to 7 bases and at J to 4 bases, leaving 8 bases not matched to a gene. From germline, CDR1 is SGHTA and CDR2 FQGNSA. CDR3 sequence: CASTRTGTGGETQYF. CDR3 bases: TGTGCCAGCACCCGAACCGGGACAGGGGGAGAGACCCAGTACTTC.

The chain couples TRBV19 to TRBJ2-7; 10 nucleotides align to TRBD2. The CDR3 runs to 15 residues. Germline V gene lookup returns CDR1 LNHDA and CDR2 SQIVND (reference sequence). After removal of 5 bases from V and 1 base from J, the junction contained 5 bases not matched to a gene. The CDR3 loop is CASSPSSGSSYEQYF. The CDR3 DNA follows: TGTGCCAGTAGTCCCTCTAGCGGGAGTTCCTACGAGCAGTACTTC.